This TCR beta chain was recorded in a study of PD-L1 blockade in urothelial cancer. The table came from immunoSEQ multiplex PCR; TCRdb's copy has only in-frame clones and leaves some out. The table has 48,000 or so clones, roughly 80% seen once. This clone was found a few times. Time point: peripheral blood 6 weeks after treatment start. CDR3 length: 13 residues. Trimming took 0 bases from V and 11 from J, leaving 11 bases between them. Germline V gene data show CDR1 as SEHNR and CDR2 as FQNEAQ (reference sequence). The source was PBMCs, collected around atezolizumab (anti-PD-L1) treatment. The source of this sequence is a man in his 70s with urothelial cancer. The V and J genes are TRBV7-9 and TRBJ2-1; TRBD2 might be the D (7 bases). The CDR3 spells CASSLARGGKQFF. The CDR3 DNA follows: TGTGCCAGCAGCTTAGCGAGGGGGGGGAAGCAGTTCTTC.